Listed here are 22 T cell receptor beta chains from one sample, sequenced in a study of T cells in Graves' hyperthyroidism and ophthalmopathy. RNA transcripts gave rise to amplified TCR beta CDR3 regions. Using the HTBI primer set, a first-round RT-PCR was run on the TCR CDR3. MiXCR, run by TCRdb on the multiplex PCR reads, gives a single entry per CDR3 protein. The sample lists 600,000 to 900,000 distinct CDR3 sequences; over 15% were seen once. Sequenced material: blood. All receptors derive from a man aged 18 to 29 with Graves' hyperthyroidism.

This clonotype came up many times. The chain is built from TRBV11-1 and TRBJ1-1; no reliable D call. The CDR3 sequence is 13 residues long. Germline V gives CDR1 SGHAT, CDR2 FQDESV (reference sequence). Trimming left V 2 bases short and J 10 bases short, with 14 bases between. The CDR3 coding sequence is TGTGCCAGCAGCTTACTAGAGCTGGAGGGAGCTTTCTTT. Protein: CASSLLELEGAFF.

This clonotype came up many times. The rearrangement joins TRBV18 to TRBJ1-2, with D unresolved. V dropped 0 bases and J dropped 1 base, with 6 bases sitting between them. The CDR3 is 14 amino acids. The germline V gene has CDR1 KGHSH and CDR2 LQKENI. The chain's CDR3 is CASSPPSINYGYTF. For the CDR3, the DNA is TGTGCCAGCTCACCACCATCTATTAACTATGGCTACACCTTC.

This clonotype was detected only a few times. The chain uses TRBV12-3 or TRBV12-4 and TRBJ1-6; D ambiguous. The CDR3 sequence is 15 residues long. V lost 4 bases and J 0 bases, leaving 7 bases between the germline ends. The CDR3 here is CASSYVGSYNSPLHF. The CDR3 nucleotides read TGTGCCAGCAGTTACGTCGGCTCCTATAATTCACCCCTCCACTTT.

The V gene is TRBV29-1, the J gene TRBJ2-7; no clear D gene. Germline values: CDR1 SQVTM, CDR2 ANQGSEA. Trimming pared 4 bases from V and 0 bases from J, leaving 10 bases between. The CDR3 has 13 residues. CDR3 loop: CSVVPSASYEQYF. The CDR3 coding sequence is TGCAGCGTTGTCCCATCGGCCTCCTACGAGCAGTACTTC.

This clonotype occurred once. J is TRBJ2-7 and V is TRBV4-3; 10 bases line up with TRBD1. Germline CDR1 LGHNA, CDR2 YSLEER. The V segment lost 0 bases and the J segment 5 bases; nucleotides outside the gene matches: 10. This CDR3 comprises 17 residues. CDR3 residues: CASSQDLVTGGLHEQYF. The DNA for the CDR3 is TGCGCCAGCAGCCAAGATTTGGTGACAGGGGGCCTCCACGAGCAGTACTTC.

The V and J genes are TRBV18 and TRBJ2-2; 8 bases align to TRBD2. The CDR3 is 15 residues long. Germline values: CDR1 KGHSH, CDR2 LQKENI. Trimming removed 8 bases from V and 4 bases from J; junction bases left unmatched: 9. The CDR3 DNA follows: TGTGCCAGCCGCAAATGGCTAGCGGGCACCGGGGAGCTGTTTTTT. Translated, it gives CASRKWLAGTGELFF.

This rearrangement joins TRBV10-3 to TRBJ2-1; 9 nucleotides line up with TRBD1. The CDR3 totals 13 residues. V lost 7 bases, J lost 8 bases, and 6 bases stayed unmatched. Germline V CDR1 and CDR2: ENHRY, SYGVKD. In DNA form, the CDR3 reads TGTGCCATCACCCGGACAGGGGCCGATGAGCAGTTCTTC. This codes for CAITRTGADEQFF.

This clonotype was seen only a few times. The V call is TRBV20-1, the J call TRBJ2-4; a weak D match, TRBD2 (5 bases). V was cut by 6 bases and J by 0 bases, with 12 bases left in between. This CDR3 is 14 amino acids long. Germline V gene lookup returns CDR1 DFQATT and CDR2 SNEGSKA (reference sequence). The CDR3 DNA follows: TGCAGTGCCAGCCGGGGAGCAGCCAAAAACATTCAGTACTTC. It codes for CSASRGAAKNIQYF.

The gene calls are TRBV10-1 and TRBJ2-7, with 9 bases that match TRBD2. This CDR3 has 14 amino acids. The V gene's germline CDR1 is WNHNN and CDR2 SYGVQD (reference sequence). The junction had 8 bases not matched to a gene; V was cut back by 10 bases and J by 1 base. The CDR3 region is CAIQGLALSYEQYF. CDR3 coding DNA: TGCGCCATACAAGGACTAGCGCTATCCTACGAGCAGTACTTC.

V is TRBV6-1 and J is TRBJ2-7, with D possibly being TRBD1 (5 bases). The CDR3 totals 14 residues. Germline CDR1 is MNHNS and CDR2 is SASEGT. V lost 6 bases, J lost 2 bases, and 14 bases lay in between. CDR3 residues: CASRRDRTTYEQYF. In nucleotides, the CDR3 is TGTGCCAGCAGGAGAGACAGAACTACCTACGAGCAGTACTTC.

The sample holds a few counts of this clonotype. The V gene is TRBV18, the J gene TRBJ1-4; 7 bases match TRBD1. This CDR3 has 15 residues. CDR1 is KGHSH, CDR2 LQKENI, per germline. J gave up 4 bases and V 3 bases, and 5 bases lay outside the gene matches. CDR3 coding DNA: TGTGCCAGCTCACCCCTGGGACAGTTTAATGAAAAACTGTTTTTT. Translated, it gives CASSPLGQFNEKLFF.

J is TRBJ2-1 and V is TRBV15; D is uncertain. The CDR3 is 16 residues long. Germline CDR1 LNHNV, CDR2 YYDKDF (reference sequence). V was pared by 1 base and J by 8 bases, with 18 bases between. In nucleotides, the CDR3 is TGTGCCACCAGCAGAGTGGATGTGACTGTGAGCGATGAGCAGTTCTTC. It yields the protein CATSRVDVTVSDEQFF. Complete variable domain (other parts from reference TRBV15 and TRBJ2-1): DAMVIQNPRYQVTQFGKPVTLSCSQTLNHNVMYWYQQKSSQAPKLLFHYYDKDFNNEADTPDNFQSRRPNTSFCFLDIRSPGLGDTAMYLCATSRVDVTVSDEQFFGPGTRLTVL.

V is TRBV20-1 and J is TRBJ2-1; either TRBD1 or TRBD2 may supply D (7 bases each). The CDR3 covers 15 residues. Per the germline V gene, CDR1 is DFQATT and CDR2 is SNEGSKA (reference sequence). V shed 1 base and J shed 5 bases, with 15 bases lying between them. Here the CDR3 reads CSARVPRGGHNEQFF. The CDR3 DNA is TGCAGTGCTAGAGTGCCCAGGGGGGGGCACAATGAGCAGTTCTTC.

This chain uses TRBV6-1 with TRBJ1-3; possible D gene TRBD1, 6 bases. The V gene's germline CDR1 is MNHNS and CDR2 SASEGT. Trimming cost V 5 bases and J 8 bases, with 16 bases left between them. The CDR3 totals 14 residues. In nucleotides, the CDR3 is TGTGCCAGCAGTACCCGGGGGCCCCGGGACACCATATATTTT. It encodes CASSTRGPRDTIYF.

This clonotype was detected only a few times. CDR3 loop: CASSPGTSSGNTIYF. DNA for the CDR3: TGTGCCAGCTCACCCGGGACTTCTTCTGGAAACACCATATATTTT. V usage is TRBV18 and J usage is TRBJ1-3; a weak D match, TRBD1 (5 bases). Germline V gene data show CDR1 as KGHSH and CDR2 as LQKENI. The CDR3 length is 15 residues. Trimming stripped 3 bases from V and 1 base from J, with 10 bases between.

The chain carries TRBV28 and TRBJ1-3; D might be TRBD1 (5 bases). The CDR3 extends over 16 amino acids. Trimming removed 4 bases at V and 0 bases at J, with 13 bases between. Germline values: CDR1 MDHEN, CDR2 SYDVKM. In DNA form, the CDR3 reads TGTGCCAGCAGTTCGTTCGGGGCCCCCTCTGGAAACACCATATATTTT. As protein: CASSSFGAPSGNTIYF. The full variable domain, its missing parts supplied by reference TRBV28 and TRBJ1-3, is DVKVTQSSRYLVKRTGEKVFLECVQDMDHENMFWYRQDPGLGLRLIYFSYDVKMKEKGDIPEGYSVSREKKERFSLILESASTNQTSMYLCASSSFGAPSGNTIYFGEGSWLTVV.

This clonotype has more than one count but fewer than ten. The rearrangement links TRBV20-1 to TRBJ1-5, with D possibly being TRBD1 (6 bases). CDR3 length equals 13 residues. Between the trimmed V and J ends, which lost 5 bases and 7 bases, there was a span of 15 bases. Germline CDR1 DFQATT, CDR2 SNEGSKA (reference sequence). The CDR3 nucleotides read TGCAGTGCTGATACAGGGTTACACCAGCCCCAGCATTTT. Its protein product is CSADTGLHQPQHF.

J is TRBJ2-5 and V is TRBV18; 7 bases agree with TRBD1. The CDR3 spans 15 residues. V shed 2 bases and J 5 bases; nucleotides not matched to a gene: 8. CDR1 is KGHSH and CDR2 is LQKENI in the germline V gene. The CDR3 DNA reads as TGTGCCAGCTCACCAACGACAGGGATTCGGGAGACCCAGTACTTC. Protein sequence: CASSPTTGIRETQYF.

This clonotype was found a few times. The CDR3 is CASSLGSLAVSTDTQYF. CDR3 nucleotides: TGTGCCAGCAGTTTAGGGTCCCTAGCGGTTAGCACAGATACGCAGTATTTT. The V gene is TRBV27, the J gene TRBJ2-3; 7 positions agree with TRBD2. V lost 2 bases and J lost 0; bases outside the gene matches: 8. CDR3 size: 17 residues. The germline gives CDR1 MNHEY, CDR2 SMNVEV (reference sequence).

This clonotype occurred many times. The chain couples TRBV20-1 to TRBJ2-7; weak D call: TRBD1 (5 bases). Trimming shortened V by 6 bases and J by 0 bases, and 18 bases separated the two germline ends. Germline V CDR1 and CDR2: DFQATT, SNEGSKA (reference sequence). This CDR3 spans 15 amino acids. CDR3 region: CSAIFPGRNSYEQYF. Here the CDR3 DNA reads TGCAGTGCAATTTTCCCAGGGCGCAACTCCTACGAGCAGTACTTC.

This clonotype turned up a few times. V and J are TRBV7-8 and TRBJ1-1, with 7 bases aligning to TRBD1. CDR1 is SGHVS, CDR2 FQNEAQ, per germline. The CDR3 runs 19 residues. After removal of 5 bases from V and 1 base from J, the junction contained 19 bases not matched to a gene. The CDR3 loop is CASSRRVSYIRGTNTEAFF. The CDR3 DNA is TGTGCCAGCAGCCGGCGAGTCAGTTATATCAGGGGGACGAACACTGAAGCTTTCTTT.

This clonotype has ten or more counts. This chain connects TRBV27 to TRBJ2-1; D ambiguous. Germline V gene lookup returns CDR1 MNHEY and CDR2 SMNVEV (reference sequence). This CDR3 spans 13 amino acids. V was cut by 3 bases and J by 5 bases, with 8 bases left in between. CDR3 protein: CASSFRRNNEQFF. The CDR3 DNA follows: TGTGCCAGCAGTTTCCGGCGGAACAATGAGCAGTTCTTC.